The 16 T cell receptor beta chains given below trace back to one sample, sequenced in a study of T cell responses to AZD1222 COVID-19 vaccine. The repertoire was sequenced with immunoSEQ multiplex PCR; TCRdb's copy has only in-frame clones and lacks some. The sample records over 65,000 clones, roughly nine tenths being singletons. The sequenced sample was peripheral blood, obtained on day 0 of AZD1222 vaccination. The receptors originated from an adult in good health.

This clone appeared a few times. The chain links TRBV6-1 to TRBJ1-3; no clear D gene. Germline V gene lookup returns CDR1 MNHNS and CDR2 SASEGT. V was clipped by 4 bases and J by 0 bases, with 13 bases between them. The CDR3 is made up of 16 amino acids. The CDR3 is CASSAAVVTSGNTIYF. The CDR3 region has the DNA TGTGCCAGCAGTGCGGCAGTAGTAACCTCTGGAAACACCATATATTTT.

This chain connects TRBV7-2 to TRBJ2-2, with 7 bases identical to TRBD2. Germline CDR1 is SGHTA and CDR2 is FQGNSA. This CDR3 spans 16 amino acids. The V gene end was trimmed by 5 bases and the J gene end by 6 bases; junction bases not matched to a gene: 12. The CDR3 protein is CASSGRGGTLAGELFF. CDR3 in DNA: TGTGCCAGCAGCGGGAGGGGTGGGACTCTGGCCGGGGAGCTGTTTTTT. Combining the CDR3 with reference TRBV7-2 and TRBJ2-2 gives the whole variable domain GAGVSQSPSNKVTEKGKDVELRCDPISGHTALYWYRQSLGQGLEFLIYFQGNSAPDKSGLPSDRFSAERTGGSVSTLTIQRTQQEDSAVYLCASSGRGGTLAGELFFGEGSRLTVL.

A single count supports this clone. V is TRBV28 and J is TRBJ2-7; perhaps TRBD1 as D (5 bases). This CDR3 contains 13 residues. V lost 10 bases to trimming and J lost 3 bases, with 16 bases between them. The germline gives CDR1 MDHEN, CDR2 SYDVKM. CDR3 region: CATSGKNLYEQYF. In nucleotides, the CDR3 is TGTGCCACCTCAGGGAAGAACCTCTACGAGCAGTACTTC.

This clone was seen only a few times. The CDR3 bases are TGTGCCAGCAGTCCACCTGGAAAACTGTTTTTT. Residues: CASSPPGKLFF. The V gene is TRBV28, the J gene TRBJ1-4; D uncertain. The V end was cut by 5 bases, the J end by 10 bases, with 8 bases between. Per germline, CDR1 MDHEN and CDR2 SYDVKM. The CDR3 runs to 11 residues.

The chain links TRBV19 to TRBJ2-1; 9 nucleotides line up with TRBD1. Looked up from germline, CDR1 is LNHDA and CDR2 is SQIVND (reference sequence). The CDR3 loop spans 17 amino acids. J was trimmed by 0 bases and V by 5 bases; bases with no gene match: 8. The CDR3 region has the DNA TGTGCCAGTAGTTTAGGGACAGGGAGCAGCTCCTACAATGAGCAGTTCTTC. Translating it yields CASSLGTGSSSYNEQFF.

The rearrangement joins TRBV6-5 to TRBJ1-6, with TRBD1 identical over 8 bases. CDR3 size: 15 residues. Germline V gene sequence: CDR1 MNHEY, CDR2 SVGAGI. V shed 7 bases, J shed 6 bases, and the junction held 8 bases outside the gene matches. Written as DNA, the CDR3 is TGTGCCAGCAAATTACCGGGACAGGTTAATTCACCCCTCCACTTT. As protein: CASKLPGQVNSPLHF.

This chain uses TRBV5-1 with TRBJ2-3; TRBD1 or TRBD2 may be the D gene (5 bases each). V was pared by 0 bases and J by 3 bases, with 8 bases between. Germline CDR1 SGHRS, CDR2 YFSETQ. The CDR3 is 14 residues long. CDR3 sequence reads: CASSLGGKTDTQYF. For the CDR3, the DNA is TGCGCCAGCAGCTTGGGGGGGAAGACAGATACGCAGTATTTT.

The genes are TRBV19 and TRBJ2-3, with no clear D. CDR1 and CDR2 (germline): LNHDA, SQIVND (reference sequence). Trimming removed 5 bases at V and 4 bases at J, with 10 bases between. This CDR3 contains 13 residues. The DNA of the CDR3 is TGTGCCAGTAGTTCCCGGACGGCAGATACGCAGTATTTT. It codes for CASSSRTADTQYF.

V gene TRBV14 combines with J gene TRBJ2-1, with 11 bases lining up with TRBD2. Germline trimming cut 0 bases from V and 1 base from J; bases unmatched to any gene: 2. The CDR3 is made up of 17 amino acids. Per the germline V gene, CDR1 is SGHDN and CDR2 is FVKESK. In DNA form, the CDR3 reads TGTGCCAGCAGCCAAGACGCTAGCGGGAGGTCCTACAATGAGCAGTTCTTC. It yields the protein CASSQDASGRSYNEQFF.

The chain links TRBV7-2 to TRBJ1-2; D is undetermined. Germline CDR1 and CDR2: SGHTA and FQGNSA. The CDR3 spans 14 residues. The V end lost 1 base, the J end lost 8 bases, and 14 bases lay between the germline ends. CDR3 region: CASSLVAGPGGYTF. As DNA, the CDR3 is TGTGCCAGCAGCTTAGTAGCAGGTCCGGGAGGCTACACCTTC.

This chain links TRBV15 with TRBJ2-5; 8 positions agree with TRBD1. CDR1 and CDR2 from the germline V gene are LNHNV and YYDKDF (reference sequence). This CDR3 is built from 14 residues. Trimming took 5 bases from V and 4 from J; bases not matched to a gene: 6. The CDR3 nucleotides are TGTGCCACCAGCTACGACAGGGGATTAGAGACCCAGTACTTC. Amino acid sequence: CATSYDRGLETQYF.

The chain employs TRBV3-1 (or the pseudogene TRBV3-2) and TRBJ1-1; 7 bases agree with TRBD1. Trimming took 0 bases from V and 10 from J; bases not matched to a gene: 14. CDR3 size: 16 residues. Germline V gives CDR1 LGHDT, CDR2 YNNKEL (reference sequence). The CDR3 loop reads CASSQEEGQKGQRAFF. CDR3 sequence (DNA): TGTGCCAGCAGCCAAGAGGAGGGACAGAAGGGACAACGAGCTTTCTTT.

V and J are TRBV7-2 and TRBJ2-7; D is perhaps TRBD2 (6 bases). V shed 2 bases and J shed 3 bases, with 14 bases lying between them. Germline V gene data show CDR1 as SGHTA and CDR2 as FQGNSA. The CDR3 is 15 amino acids. CDR3: CASSLTASAVYEQYF. The CDR3 DNA reads TGTGCCAGCAGCTTAACGGCTAGCGCAGTCTACGAGCAGTACTTC.

The rearrangement links TRBV28 to TRBJ2-7, with D possibly TRBD2 on 5 matching bases. Germline V CDR1 and CDR2: MDHEN, SYDVKM. The CDR3 is 10 amino acids. Trimming removed 8 bases at V and 6 bases at J, with 8 bases between. CDR3 sequence (DNA): TGTGCCAGCTCCGGGGTCGAGCAGTACTTC. Protein: CASSGVEQYF.

The J gene is TRBJ2-3, the V gene TRBV5-1; tentative D call: TRBD2 (6 bases). V shed 5 bases and J shed 6 bases, with 16 bases lying between them. The CDR3 extends over 14 amino acids. Germline V gene lookup returns CDR1 SGHRS and CDR2 YFSETQ. The CDR3 coding sequence is TGCGCCAGCAGACAACAAGGGACTTGGGATACGCAGTATTTT. It encodes CASRQQGTWDTQYF.

This sequence joins TRBV10-1 and TRBJ1-1; maybe TRBD1 (5 bases). V lost 3 bases, J lost 7 bases, and 18 bases lay in between. The CDR3 totals 15 residues. CDR1 is WNHNN and CDR2 is SYGVQD in the germline V gene (reference sequence). The CDR3 reads CASSDQTLFQGEAFF. The CDR3 coding sequence is TGCGCCAGCAGTGATCAAACCCTTTTCCAGGGTGAAGCTTTCTTT.